This T cell receptor beta chain was recorded in a study of cytomegalovirus exposure and HLA in healthy donors (TCRdb year 2017). As for the study more broadly: An earlier analysis of 587 of the donors reported 250 to 300 Gb of sequence data and 100 million to 140 million unique TCR beta sequences from about 179 million T cells. Approximately 310 gigabases of sequencing data and 70 million to 85 million unique TCR sequences were included in an early release covering about 700 HLA-typed donors. Among the roughly 400 genotyped donors, approximately 81% belonged to the genetic ancestry cluster associated with self-reported Caucasian donors. The study was designed to test whether signatures of past pathogen exposure could be identified by cataloging public T cell receptors. The T cell repertoires of under 750 subjects were profiled by immunosequencing and related to cytomegalovirus serostatus. A separate validation cohort of over a hundred different subjects was used in addition to the roughly 670-subject first cohort. To predict cytomegalovirus infection status, the study combined high-throughput TCR immunosequencing, statistical association of individual TCRs with disease status, and machine learning. To study patterns of TCR occurrence, a later analysis re-analyzed previously published TCR beta repertoires from several hundred donors and added high-resolution HLA genotyping. The later analysis used no new phenotypic data to find candidate immune exposures, relying instead on TCR beta sequences and their occurrence across donors. An earlier analysis of 587 of the donors applied high-throughput TCR beta sequencing to assess whether each TCR beta V gene segment acted as functional or pseudogenic. Donor age, sex, ethnicity and CMV serostatus were compiled together with the repertoire data. A later genetic analysis took genome-wide SNP genotypes for about 55% of the 666 donors and used that subset as a discovery cohort. All discovery cohort repertoires had been generated using a single sequencing platform. HLA typing included class I and class II loci at four-digit resolution. Typing coverage varied by locus: roughly 620-640 donors for A, B, C, DRB1 and DQB1; approximately 500 for DQA1; some 610 for DPA1; around 450 for DPB1. Because of strong linkage in the cohort, roughly five DR-DQ haplotypes were treated as single units for association and clustering. On average, 235,054 unique TCR beta nucleotide sequences were sequenced per donor among 398 genotyped donors of the cohort, with about 19% of those sequences being non-productive.

Preparation of the library involved the immunoSEQ multiplex PCR assay. For the multiplex PCR, a mixture combining 60 forward primers for TCR Vbeta segments and 13 reverse primers for TCR Jbeta segments was used. The CDR3 region of rearranged TCR beta genes was amplified from genomic DNA with a multiplex PCR assay. On the Illumina HiSeq System, the amplified TCR beta libraries were sequenced as 87-base-pair reads. The authors' analysis ran thus. In a later analysis, 80 million or so unique TCR beta chains were counted across the 500 to 850 repertoires, and approximately 11 million of these chains were shared by at least two donors. To remove PCR and sequencing errors, raw reads were error-corrected and collapsed into unique sequences using a nearest-neighbor algorithm that merged closely related sequences. Alignment of CDR3 sequences to IMGT reference sequences was used to assign V, D and J gene segments. For a sequence to be retained, a match of at least six nucleotides to both a V gene segment and a J gene segment was required. Rearrangements were classified as productive when the CDR3 lacked stop codons and remained in frame with V and J, and all other rearrangements were classified as non-productive. CDR3 was defined according to IMGT convention as the region running from the second conserved V-encoded cysteine to the conserved J-encoded phenylalanine. The earlier analysis of about 500 of the donors excluded sequences that lacked an unambiguous match to a single V gene segment. An earlier analysis of around 600 of the donors classified V segments as functional when productive rearrangements were above 56.7% and as segregating when the standard deviation between donors was above 5%. A statistical classification framework was built for diagnosing cytomegalovirus status from the catalog of TCR beta chain sequences. In a later analysis, V and J genes were assigned by comparing TCR nucleotide sequences against IMGT/GENE-DB human TR gene sequences. A later analysis assigned CDR3 sequences and most-parsimonious VDJ recombination scenarios with the TCRdist pipeline. In a later analysis, every TCR beta chain was defined by the combination of its CDR3 amino acid sequence and its V-gene family, and reads without a unique V-gene family were dropped. As a way to deal with suspected cross-contamination and a sequencing artifact, a later analysis dropped 640 or so nucleotide sequences that were highly shared and had low generation probability. In a later analysis, a clonal expansion index was calculated for each public chain from normalized within-repertoire ranks of inferred template counts. A later analysis computed generation probabilities with a VDJ recombination model fitted to out-of-frame rearrangements, and checked the results against IGoR. Hypergeometric tests were used in a later analysis to score TCR-TCR, TCR-HLA and TCR-CMV co-occurrence, with a repertoire-size bias correction applied to the TCR pairs. In a later analysis, false discovery rates were estimated by permuting HLA or CMV assignments 20 times. In a later analysis, co-occurring TCRs were grouped with DBSCAN, and TCRdist sequence similarity was added when clustering was performed within HLA-allele-positive subsets. Co-occurrence clustering excluded repertoires with fewer than 30,000 or more than 120,000 public chains, plus five with anomalous nucleotide sharing. Held by TCRdb, this immuneACCESS table contains in-frame sequences only and omits some clones. Under half of the omission traces to an unresolved V gene where checked; the cause of the rest is unknown. V, J and clone size were drawn from that table, and D and trimming were deduced from the DNA. The sample has some 87,000 clones on record, under 80% of them singletons. The top ten constitute 6.5% to 8% of the sample.

Including the terminal cysteine and phenylalanine, the CDR3 comprises 16 residues. The kept DNA is CDR3 alone, 48 bases in frame from the first base. The germline ends are 15 bases apart after V is trimmed by 0 bases and J by 3 bases. Per the germline V gene, MGHRA is the CDR1 and YSYEKL is the CDR2. The cohort was made up of approximately 670 healthy bone marrow donors. At the time of sampling, all cohort members were nominally healthy, though unrecorded immune exposures were likely present. The donor was CMV seropositive and was included in the group of some 290 seropositive cohort members. Every donor gave a peripheral blood sample, and the peripheral blood mononuclear cells from that sample were used for TCR beta sequencing. Genomic DNA was extracted from the blood cell samples with the Qiagen DNeasy Blood Extraction Kit. Of note for this clone: Its antigen has not been determined. Base quality data are lacking; no much larger clone is found one base away.

The study at large found these results: In a later genetic analysis, a missense DCLRE1C variant was associated with V-gene and J-gene trimming of TCR beta chains, and the association was replicated in an independent cohort. Most CMV-associated TCR beta chains appeared to be HLA-restricted in a later analysis, and the HLA associations seemed to be driven largely by CMV exposure. For the cohort, immune exposure information was limited to CMV serostatus. An earlier analysis of 587 of the donors showed that most TCR beta V segments appeared in productive rearrangements either about 90% or about 30% of the time, which broadly matched IMGT annotations. In a later genetic analysis, fewer N-insertions in productive TCRs were reported among donors in an Asian-associated ancestry cluster than the roughly 700-donor mean. A later analysis found that HLA-associated TCR beta chains were more clonally expanded and had lower generation probabilities than equally common non-associated chains. In this cohort, only TCR beta chains were sequenced, and detectable features were limited by the absence of alpha or paired-chain data. Over 15 rarely observed V segments, including chromosome 9 orphons, were excluded from the earlier analysis of approximately 500 of the donors because counts were too low. Because some donors lacked HLA typing at each locus, the association tests relied only on the typed subset. A total of 150 or so TCR beta chains were listed by the study as associated with cytomegalovirus. When HLA alleles, especially DR and DQ, strongly co-occurred, attributing TCR associations to individual alleles was difficult. The sequencing pipeline was judged likely to have produced a cluster of highly shared sequence variants as a technical artifact. According to the authors, the approach could potentially be generalized to other disease states and immunological phenotypes. Most TCR sequences were observed very rarely across donors, whereas some public TCRs were present in many individuals. Sequencing depth was assumed to be roughly uniform across donors in the presence/absence analyses, though that assumption may not hold. In vitro tests confirmed that a few of the cytomegalovirus-associated TCR beta chains recognize cytomegalovirus antigens. Some IMGT-functional V segments, including TRBV6-2 and TRBV6-3, could not be distinguished by the 87-base-pair reads and were therefore excluded. Correlated functional status among segregating V segments might reflect linkage disequilibrium, but an unknown experimental factor could not be ruled out. In a later analysis, several top co-occurrence clusters were reported to appear linked to parvovirus B19, influenza, CMV and Epstein-Barr virus. In a later analysis, TCR association rates were found to vary across HLA loci, with the most associated TCRs seen for DRB1 alleles and the fewest for HLA-C alleles. Cytomegalovirus status was reported to be diagnosed by the classifier with high specificity and sensitivity in both the original and validation cohorts. A further reported finding was that TCR beta sequences accurately predicted the HLA-A and HLA-B alleles for most subjects in the first cohort. In a later analysis, around 17,000 TCR beta sequences were associated with specific HLA alleles at a false discovery rate of 0.05.

The sample taken for sequencing was PBMCs. This TCR was recovered from a man aged 50 to 60 in good health and CMV-seropositive. Recombination linked TRBV4-1 to TRBJ2-7, and perhaps TRBD1 as D gene, on 5 matching bases. The DNA sequence is TGCGCCAGCAGCCAAGATAGACAGCTAAGGGTCTACGAGCAGTACTTC. It encodes CASSQDRQLRVYEQYF.